These T cell receptor beta chains were read from a single sample in a study of blood T cells in healthy people across ages. TCRdb used MiXCR to reprocess the 5' RACE reads, holding one entry per CDR3 protein. Of about 580,000 distinct CDR3 sequences listed, 47% are singletons. Sequenced input: blood. These receptors originate from a man older than 75 in good health. CDR3s include the opening cysteine and the closing phenylalanine or tryptophan. The order of the fields is clone size, V gene, D gene, J gene, CDR3 protein, CDR3 DNA. D genes are given only for firm matches. Where a row states a size, it is once, few, many or the class of an expanded clone; other rows omit it.

>.|TRBV7-2|.|TRBJ1-1
CASSSLSGPSTEAFF
TGTGCCAGCAGCTCTCTTAGCGGGCCCAGCACTGAAGCTTTCTTC
>few|TRBV20-1|TRBD2|TRBJ2-3
CSVPAGGSYTDTQYF
TGCAGTGTCCCAGCGGGAGGCTCCTACACAGATACGCAGTATTTT
>.|TRBV6-5|TRBD1|TRBJ1-1
CASSYSRRTGGPVTEAFF
TGTGCCAGCAGTTACTCTCGGCGGACAGGGGGACCGGTAACTGAAGCTTTCTTT
>.|TRBV27|.|TRBJ1-6
CASSTRVVHNSPLHF
TGTGCCAGCAGCACCAGGGTAGTCCATAATTCACCCCTCCACTTT
>.|TRBV6-6|.|TRBJ1-4
CASTVGGANEKLFF
TGTGCCAGCACAGTCGGCGGGGCTAATGAAAAACTGTTTTTT
>.|TRBV7-2|TRBD2|TRBJ2-1
CASSLDASGSSYNEQFF
TGTGCCAGCAGCTTAGATGCTAGCGGGAGCTCCTACAATGAGCAGTTCTTC
>few|TRBV9|.|TRBJ2-5
CASSVDLQGWETQYF
TGTGCCAGCAGCGTTGATCTCCAGGGGTGGGAGACCCAGTACTTC
>few|TRBV7-9|.|TRBJ2-5
CASSLVGVETQYF
TGTGCCAGCAGCTTAGTTGGGGTAGAGACCCAGTACTTC
>.|TRBV20-1|.|TRBJ2-2
CSARTTGELFF
TGCAGTGCTAGAACCACCGGGGAGCTGTTTTTT
>few|TRBV6-2/TRBV6-3|.|TRBJ2-7
CASSRFGLVYSEQYF
TGTGCCAGCAGCCGTTTCGGACTTGTCTACTCCGAGCAGTACTTC
>many|TRBV7-9|.|TRBJ2-7
CASTDSYEQYF
TGTGCCAGCACCGACAGCTACGAGCAGTACTTC
>.|TRBV11-1|TRBD1|TRBJ1-4
CASSLNGQGEEKLFF
TGTGCCAGCAGCTTAAATGGACAGGGTGAAGAAAAACTGTTTTTT
>.|TRBV20-1|.|TRBJ1-1
CSSPREENTEAFF
TGCAGTTCACCTCGAGAGGAGAACACTGAAGCTTTCTTT
>many|TRBV7-3|.|TRBJ2-7
CASSLDGRKQYF
TGTGCCAGCAGCTTAGATGGAAGGAAGCAGTACTTC
>.|TRBV20-1|TRBD1|TRBJ1-2
CSATGGTGYTF
TGCAGTGCCACAGGGGGGACTGGCTACACCTTC